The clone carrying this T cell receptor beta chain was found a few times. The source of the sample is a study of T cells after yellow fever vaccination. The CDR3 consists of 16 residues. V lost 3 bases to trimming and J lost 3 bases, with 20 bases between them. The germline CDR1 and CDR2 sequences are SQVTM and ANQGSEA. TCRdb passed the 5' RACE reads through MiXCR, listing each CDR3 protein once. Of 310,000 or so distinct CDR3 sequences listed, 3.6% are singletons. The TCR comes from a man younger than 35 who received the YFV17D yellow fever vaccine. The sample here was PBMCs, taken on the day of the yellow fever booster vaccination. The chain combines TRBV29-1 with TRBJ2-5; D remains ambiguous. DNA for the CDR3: TGCAGCGTTGACATAACAGCCGTGTGGAAAAAAGAGACCCAGTACTTC. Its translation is CSVDITAVWKKETQYF.